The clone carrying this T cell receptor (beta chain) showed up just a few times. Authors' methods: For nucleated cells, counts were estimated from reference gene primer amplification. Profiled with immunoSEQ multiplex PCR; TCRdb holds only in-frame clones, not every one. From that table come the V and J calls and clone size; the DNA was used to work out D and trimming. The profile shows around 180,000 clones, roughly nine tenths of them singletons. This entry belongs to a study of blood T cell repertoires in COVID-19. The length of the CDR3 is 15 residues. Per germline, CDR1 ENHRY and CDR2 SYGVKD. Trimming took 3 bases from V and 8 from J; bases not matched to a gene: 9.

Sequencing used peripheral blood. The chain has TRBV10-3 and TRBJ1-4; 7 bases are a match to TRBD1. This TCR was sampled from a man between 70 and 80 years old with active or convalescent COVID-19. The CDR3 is CAISDADRVDEKLFF. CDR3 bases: TGTGCCATCAGTGATGCAGACAGGGTGGACGAAAAACTGTTTTTT.